One sample yielded the 5 T cell receptor beta chains listed below, sequenced in a study of T cell responses to AZD1222 COVID-19 vaccine (dated by TCRdb to the early 2020s). The library was produced with the immunoSEQ multiplex PCR assay. Drawn from immuneACCESS, this table holds only the in-frame rearrangements with V and J called that TCRdb kept. Clones are partly lost; checked studies trace under half to an unresolved V gene and leave the rest unexplained. In all, the sample holds over 130,000 clones, and roughly 90% of those were seen once. 2.5% to 3.5% of the sample is held by the ten biggest clonotypes. What this sample's time point label stands for: about 28 days (+/-7) after the second vaccine dose. This specimen consisted of peripheral blood, obtained 28 days after the second AZD1222 dose. The receptors were gathered from an adult who received the AZD1222 COVID-19 vaccine.

This rearrangement joins TRBV7-2 to TRBJ2-5; a weak D match, TRBD1 (5 bases). Between the trimmed V and J ends, which lost 1 base and 5 bases, there was a span of 14 bases. The CDR3 extends over 15 amino acids. Germline CDR1 SGHTA, CDR2 FQGNSA. CDR3 residues: CASSLGWIGVETQYF. As DNA, the CDR3 is TGTGCCAGCAGCTTAGGTTGGATAGGGGTGGAGACCCAGTACTTC.

The chain uses TRBV19 and TRBJ2-7, with D possibly being TRBD1 (6 bases). The V gene lost 5 bases and the J gene lost 7 bases, with 12 bases spanning the gap. Looked up from germline, CDR1 is LNHDA and CDR2 is SQIVND (reference sequence). CDR3 length: 12 amino acids. This chain's CDR3 is CASSLTGREQYF. DNA for the CDR3: TGTGCCAGTAGTTTGACAGGCAGGGAGCAGTACTTC.

CDR3 protein: CASSSGQGWYEQYF. The CDR3 nucleotides are TGTGCCAGCAGCTCCGGACAGGGGTGGTACGAGCAGTACTTC. This rearrangement joins TRBV11-2 to TRBJ2-7; 9 nucleotides match TRBD1. Germline values: CDR1 SGHAT, CDR2 FQNNGV. After removal of 4 bases from V and 4 bases from J, the junction contained 5 bases not matched to a gene. The CDR3 sequence is 14 residues long. The full variable domain, rest sourced from reference TRBV11-2 and TRBJ2-7, is EAGVAQSPRYKIIEKRQSVAFWCNPISGHATLYWYQQILGQGPKLLIQFQNNGVVDDSQLPKDRFSAERLKGVDSTLKIQPAKLEDSAVYLCASSSGQGWYEQYFGPGTRLTVT.

The chain joins TRBV19 to TRBJ2-2; D may be TRBD1 (6 bases). The CDR3 consists of 15 residues. Per germline, CDR1 LNHDA and CDR2 SQIVND (reference sequence). V lost 1 base to trimming and J lost 6 bases, with 12 bases between them. CDR3: CASSIGQGTAGELFF. The CDR3 bases are TGTGCCAGTAGTATAGGTCAGGGGACCGCCGGGGAGCTGTTTTTT.

This sequence joins TRBV6-5 and TRBJ2-7; TRBD1 aligns across 7 bases. CDR3 length equals 14 residues. The germline CDR1 and CDR2 sequences are MNHEY and SVGAGI. With 2 bases clipped from V and 3 bases from J, the junction kept 4 bases outside the gene matches. The CDR3 DNA sequence: TGTGCCAGCAGTTACGGACAGGAGGACTACGAGCAGTACTTC. Encoded protein: CASSYGQEDYEQYF.